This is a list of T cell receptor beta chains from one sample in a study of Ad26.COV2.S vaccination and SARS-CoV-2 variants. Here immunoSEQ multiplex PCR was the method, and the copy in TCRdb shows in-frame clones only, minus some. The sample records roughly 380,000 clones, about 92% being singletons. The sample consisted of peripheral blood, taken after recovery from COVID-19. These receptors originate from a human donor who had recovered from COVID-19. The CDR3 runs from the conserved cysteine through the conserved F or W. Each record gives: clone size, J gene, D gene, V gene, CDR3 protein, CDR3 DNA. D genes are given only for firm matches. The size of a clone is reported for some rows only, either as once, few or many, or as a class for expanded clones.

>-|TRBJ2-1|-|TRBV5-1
CASSFWGPRDNEQFF
TGCGCCAGCAGCTTCTGGGGGCCCCGGGACAATGAGCAGTTCTTC
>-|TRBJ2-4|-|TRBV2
CANDKGGKNIQYF
TGTGCCAACGACAAGGGGGGGAAAAACATTCAGTACTTC
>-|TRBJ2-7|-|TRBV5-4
CASSSAKNWNEQYF
TGTGCCAGCAGCTCGGCTAAGAATTGGAACGAGCAGTACTTC
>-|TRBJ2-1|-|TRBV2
CASSEGGPQFF
TGTGCCAGCAGTGAAGGGGGCCCCCAGTTCTTC
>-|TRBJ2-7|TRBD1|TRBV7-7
CASSLGAGQGVYEQYF
TGTGCCAGCAGCTTAGGGGCGGGACAGGGAGTCTACGAGCAGTACTTC
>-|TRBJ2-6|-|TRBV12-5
CASGLAGAPFLTF
TGTGCTAGTGGTTTGGCTGGGGCCCCGTTCCTGACTTTC
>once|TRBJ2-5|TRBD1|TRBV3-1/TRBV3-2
CASSPWTGGETQYF
TGTGCCAGCAGCCCTTGGACAGGGGGTGAGACCCAGTACTTC
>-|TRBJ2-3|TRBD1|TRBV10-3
CAISERTGMTDTQYF
TGTGCCATCAGTGAGAGGACAGGAATGACAGATACGCAGTATTTT
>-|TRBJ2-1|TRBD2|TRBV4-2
CASSLTIAGGPHEQFF
TGTGCCAGCAGCCTCACCATAGCGGGGGGGCCGCATGAGCAGTTCTTC
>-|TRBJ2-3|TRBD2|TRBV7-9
CASSDSGEITDTQYF
TGTGCCAGCAGCGATAGCGGGGAGATCACAGATACGCAGTATTTT
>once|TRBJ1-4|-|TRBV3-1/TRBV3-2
CASSPLGLPEKLFF
TGTGCCAGCAGCCCACTTGGGCTCCCTGAAAAACTGTTTTTT
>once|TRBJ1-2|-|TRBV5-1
CASSLDTGKINYGYTF
TGCGCCAGCAGCTTGGATACAGGAAAAATAAACTATGGCTACACCTTC
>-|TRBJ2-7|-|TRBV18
CASSPPGSLNLYEQYF
TGTGCCAGCTCACCACCGGGCAGCCTAAACCTCTACGAGCAGTACTTC
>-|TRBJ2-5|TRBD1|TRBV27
CASSTRKDRGVETQYF
TGTGCCAGCAGCACTCGAAAGGACAGGGGCGTTGAGACCCAGTACTTC
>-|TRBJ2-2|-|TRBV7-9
CASSLGNTGELFF
TGTGCCAGCAGCTTAGGGAACACCGGGGAGCTGTTTTTT
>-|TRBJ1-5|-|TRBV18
CASSPRTGGNNQPQHF
TGTGCCAGCTCACCCCGCACGGGGGGCAACAATCAGCCCCAGCATTTT
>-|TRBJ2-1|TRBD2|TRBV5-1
CASSPGGGGNEQFF
TGCGCCAGCAGCCCGGGAGGGGGAGGCAATGAGCAGTTCTTC
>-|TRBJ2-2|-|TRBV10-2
CATATGELFF
TGCGCCACCGCCACCGGGGAGCTGTTTTTT
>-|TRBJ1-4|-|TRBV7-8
CASSTTGGSNEKLFF
TGTGCCAGCAGCACAACAGGAGGTTCTAATGAAAAACTGTTTTTT
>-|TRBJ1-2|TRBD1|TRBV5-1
CASSMGTAVNYGYTF
TGCGCCAGCAGCATGGGGACAGCGGTAAACTATGGCTACACCTTC
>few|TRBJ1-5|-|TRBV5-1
CASSLVPPDGGEPQHF
TGCGCCAGCAGCTTGGTTCCTCCCGATGGGGGAGAGCCCCAGCATTTT
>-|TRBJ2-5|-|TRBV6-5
CASSSPRSKEETQYF
TGTGCCAGCAGTTCCCCCCGATCGAAGGAAGAGACCCAGTACTTC
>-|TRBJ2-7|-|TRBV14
CASGLWGTSGEQYF
TGTGCCAGTGGATTGTGGGGGACCAGCGGCGAGCAGTACTTC
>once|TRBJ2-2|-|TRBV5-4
CASSAPPGRRDTGELFF
TGTGCCAGCAGCGCCCCGCCAGGTCGGCGCGACACCGGGGAGCTGTTTTTT
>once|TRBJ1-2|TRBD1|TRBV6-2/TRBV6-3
CASSSGTGSGYTF
TGTGCCAGCAGTTCCGGGACAGGGAGTGGCTACACCTTC
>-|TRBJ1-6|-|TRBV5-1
CASRSVGNSPLHF
TGCGCCAGCAGGTCCGTTGGTAATTCACCCCTCCACTTT
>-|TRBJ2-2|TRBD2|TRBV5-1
CASRPSGGASSGELFF
TGCGCCAGCAGACCCAGCGGGGGGGCTTCGAGCGGGGAGCTGTTTTTT
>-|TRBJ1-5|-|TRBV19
CASSILSLSNQPQHF
TGTGCCAGTAGTATATTATCCCTAAGCAATCAGCCCCAGCATTTT
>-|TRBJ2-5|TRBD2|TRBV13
CASSKGLAGLETQYF
TGTGCCAGCAGCAAGGGACTAGCGGGGTTAGAGACCCAGTACTTC
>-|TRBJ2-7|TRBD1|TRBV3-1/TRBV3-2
CASSPGQGTTYEQYF
TGTGCCAGCAGCCCGGGACAGGGGACGACCTACGAGCAGTACTTC
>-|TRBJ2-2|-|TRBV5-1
CASSLEGPANTGELFF
TGCGCCAGCAGCTTGGAGGGGCCGGCGAACACCGGGGAGCTGTTTTTT
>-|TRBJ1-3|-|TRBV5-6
CASSPSPSSGNTIYF
TGTGCCAGCAGCCCCTCACCGAGCTCTGGAAACACCATATATTTT
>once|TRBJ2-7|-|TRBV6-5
CASSSHTNYEQYF
TGTGCCAGCAGTTCCCACACAAACTACGAGCAGTACTTC